This T cell receptor beta chain comes out of a study of CD8 T cells in Susac syndrome. Study-wide background: When blood was drawn, patients with Susac syndrome were on intravenous immunoglobulin alone, on corticosteroids, or therapy-naive.

Reverse transcription used 0.5 to 1 ug RNA and random hexamers. With immunoSEQ multiplex PCR, TCR beta CDR3 was amplified across 54 Vbeta and 13 Jbeta. TCRdb analysed the immunoSEQ multiplex PCR reads with MiXCR anew, one entry per CDR3 protein. The sample lists 150,000 or so distinct CDR3 sequences; 85% to 95% were seen once. About this clonotype: Its target is not known.

General study points: A relatively small number of individuals underwent TCR sequencing and HLA analysis.

The V end lost 0 bases, the J end lost 7 bases, and 13 bases lay between the germline ends. Germline-derived CDR1 and CDR2 are SGDLS and YYNGEE. The CDR3 has 14 residues. This chain links TRBV9 with TRBJ1-2; no clear D gene. This TCR derives from a human donor with Susac syndrome. Sequencing was performed on CD4+ T cells from PBMCs. The CDR3, as DNA: TGTGCCAGCAGCGTAGATCCGGGTTGGGGTGGCTACACCTTC. Amino acid sequence: CASSVDPGWGGYTF.